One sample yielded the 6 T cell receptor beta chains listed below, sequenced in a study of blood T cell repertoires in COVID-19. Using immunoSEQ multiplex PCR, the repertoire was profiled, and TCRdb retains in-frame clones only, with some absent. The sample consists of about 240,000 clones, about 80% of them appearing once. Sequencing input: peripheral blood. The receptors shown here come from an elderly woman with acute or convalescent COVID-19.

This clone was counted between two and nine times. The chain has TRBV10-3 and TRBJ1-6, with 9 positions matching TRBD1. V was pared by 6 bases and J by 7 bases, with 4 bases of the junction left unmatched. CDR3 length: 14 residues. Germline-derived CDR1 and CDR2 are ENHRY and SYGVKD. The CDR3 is CAISPGTGNSPLHF. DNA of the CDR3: TGTGCCATCAGCCCCGGGACAGGGAATTCACCCCTCCACTTT.

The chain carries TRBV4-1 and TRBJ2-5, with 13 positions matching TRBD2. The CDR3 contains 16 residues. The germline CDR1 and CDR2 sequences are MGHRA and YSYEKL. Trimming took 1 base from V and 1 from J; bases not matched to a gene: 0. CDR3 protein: CASSQGTSGGQETQYF. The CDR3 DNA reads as TGCGCCAGCAGCCAAGGGACTAGCGGGGGCCAAGAGACCCAGTACTTC.

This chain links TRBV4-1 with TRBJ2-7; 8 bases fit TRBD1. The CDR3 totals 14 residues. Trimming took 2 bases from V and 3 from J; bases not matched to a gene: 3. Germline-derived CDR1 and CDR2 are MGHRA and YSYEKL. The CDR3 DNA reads TGCGCCAGCAGCCAAACCGGACAGGGCTACGAGCAGTACTTC. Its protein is CASSQTGQGYEQYF.

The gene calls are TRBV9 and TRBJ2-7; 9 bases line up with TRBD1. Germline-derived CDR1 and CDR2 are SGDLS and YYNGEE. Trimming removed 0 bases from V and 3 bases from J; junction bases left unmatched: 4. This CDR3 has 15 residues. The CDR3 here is CASSVGTGVYYEQYF. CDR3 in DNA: TGTGCCAGCAGCGTAGGGACAGGGGTCTACTACGAGCAGTACTTC.

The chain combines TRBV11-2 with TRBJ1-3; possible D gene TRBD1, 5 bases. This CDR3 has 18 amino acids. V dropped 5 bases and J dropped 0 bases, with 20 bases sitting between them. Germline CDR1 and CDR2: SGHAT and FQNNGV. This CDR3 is CASSPPTLRGSSGNTIYF. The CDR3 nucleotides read TGTGCCAGCAGCCCCCCCACCCTACGGGGGAGCTCTGGAAACACCATATATTTT. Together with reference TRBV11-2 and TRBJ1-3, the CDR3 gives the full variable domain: EAGVAQSPRYKIIEKRQSVAFWCNPISGHATLYWYQQILGQGPKLLIQFQNNGVVDDSQLPKDRFSAERLKGVDSTLKIQPAKLEDSAVYLCASSPPTLRGSSGNTIYFGEGSWLTVV.

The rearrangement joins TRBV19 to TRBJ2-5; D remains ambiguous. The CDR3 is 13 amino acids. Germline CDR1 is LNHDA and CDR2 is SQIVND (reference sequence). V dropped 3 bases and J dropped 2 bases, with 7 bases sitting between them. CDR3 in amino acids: CASSIFLQETQYF. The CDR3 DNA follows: TGTGCCAGTAGTATTTTTTTACAAGAGACCCAGTACTTC.